A selection of T cell receptor beta chains follows, all from one sample in a study of blood T cell repertoires in COVID-19. Assay used: immunoSEQ multiplex PCR; TCRdb lists only in-frame clones, some missing. The repertoire consists of 300,000 to 350,000 clones, with roughly 87% occurring once and the leading ten covering around 10%. The sequenced sample consisted of peripheral blood. The receptor set was obtained from a man under 40 with COVID-19, enrolled during active disease. CDR3s include the opening cysteine and the closing phenylalanine or tryptophan. D genes are given only for firm matches. Clone size is not always given. Where it is, it says once, few, many or a class for expanded clones.

j_call | clone_size | v_call | d_call | cdr3_nt | cdr3_aa
TRBJ1-4 | once | TRBV2 | TRBD1 | TGTGCCAGCACGAGACAGGGGAAAGCCGCAACTAATGAAAAACTGTTTTTT | CASTRQGKAATNEKLFF
TRBJ2-3 | - | TRBV6-2/TRBV6-3 | - | TGTGCCAGCAGTAGAGGTACTCCTTCTAGCACAGATACGCAGTATTTT | CASSRGTPSSTDTQYF
TRBJ2-2 | - | TRBV20-1 | TRBD2 | TGCAGTGCTAGTATGACTAGCGGGGTATGGAGTGGGCTGTTTTTT | CSASMTSGVWSGLFF
TRBJ2-3 | - | TRBV24-1 | TRBD2 | TGTGCCACCAGCCCAAACAGGGGACTAGCGGGAGAGGTTACGCAGTATTTT | CATSPNRGLAGEVTQYF
TRBJ2-5 | - | TRBV29-1 | - | TGCAGCGTTGGGGCAGGCTTCCAAGAGACCCAGTACTTC | CSVGAGFQETQYF
TRBJ1-4 | few | TRBV27 | TRBD1 | TGTGCCAGCAGTGCCGGGACAGGGGGTGAAAAACTGTTTTTT | CASSAGTGGEKLFF
TRBJ2-7 | - | TRBV6-1 | TRBD2 | TGTGCCAGCCGTGCCGGACTAGCGGGCGGGACTTTCTCCTACGAGCAGTACTTC | CASRAGLAGGTFSYEQYF
TRBJ1-2 | - | TRBV25-1 | TRBD1 | TGTGCCAGCAGTGAGACAGGGAACCCATATGGCTACACCTTC | CASSETGNPYGYTF
TRBJ2-3 | - | TRBV15 | TRBD1 | TGTGCCACCAGCAGTGGGCAGGGGGCGGGGGATACGCAGTATTTT | CATSSGQGAGDTQYF
TRBJ1-2 | - | TRBV27 | - | TGTGCCAGCAGGACATCCGGTCAGAACCCGACGCTTAACTATGGCTACACCTTC | CASRTSGQNPTLNYGYTF
TRBJ2-3 | - | TRBV29-1 | TRBD1 | TGCAGCGTTGGGACAGGGAGAGATACGCAGTATTTT | CSVGTGRDTQYF
TRBJ2-1 | - | TRBV30 | - | TGTGCCTGGAGTGTATTGGCGGCTCCCGGAAGTGAGCAGTTCTTC | CAWSVLAAPGSEQFF
TRBJ2-7 | - | TRBV2 | - | TGTGCCAGCAGTGAATCTAGGCTTCCTTCCTACGAGCAGTACTTC | CASSESRLPSYEQYF
TRBJ2-4 | - | TRBV3-1/TRBV3-2 | TRBD1 | TGTGCCAGCAGCCCGGGACAGAGGAAGGATCTAGCCAAAAACATTCAGTACTTC | CASSPGQRKDLAKNIQYF
TRBJ1-1 | few | TRBV4-1 | TRBD1 | TGCGCCAGCAGCCAAGACGGGACAGGTGGGGCTGAAGCTTTCTTT | CASSQDGTGGAEAFF
TRBJ2-3 | - | TRBV2 | - | TGTGCCAGCAGTGCCCAGGGGACATACACAGATACGCAGTATTTT | CASSAQGTYTDTQYF
TRBJ2-3 | - | TRBV14 | - | TGTGCCAGCAGCCAAGTTCTAGCGTATAGCACAGATACGCAGTATTTT | CASSQVLAYSTDTQYF
TRBJ2-1 | - | TRBV6-1 | TRBD1 | TGTGCCAGCAGTGAGAGACAGGGTAGATACAATGAGCAGTTCTTC | CASSERQGRYNEQFF
TRBJ2-7 | - | TRBV5-6 | TRBD1 | TGTGCCAGCAGCACCGGACAGGGGGCCGTGTACTTC | CASSTGQGAVYF
TRBJ1-5 | - | TRBV15 | TRBD1 | TGTGCCACCAGCAGACCTAAAACCGGGACAGGCCGCAATCAGCCCCAGCATTTT | CATSRPKTGTGRNQPQHF
TRBJ2-7 | - | TRBV7-2 | - | TGTGCCAGCAGCTTACGGCGTACAGGGACCTACGAGCAGTACTTC | CASSLRRTGTYEQYF
TRBJ2-7 | - | TRBV19 | - | TGTGCCAGTAGTCGGCAGGCGTCCTACGAGCAGTACTTC | CASSRQASYEQYF
TRBJ2-3 | - | TRBV7-2 | - | TGTGCCAGCAGCTTAATGCGGGATACGCAGTATTTT | CASSLMRDTQYF
TRBJ2-5 | - | TRBV7-2 | TRBD2 | TGTGCCAGCAGTTTTCAGCTCGGACTAGTGGAGACCCAGTACTTC | CASSFQLGLVETQYF
TRBJ2-1 | - | TRBV7-9 | TRBD1 | TGTGCCAGCAGCTTAAAAGGGGCCCTCAAACAGGGGAAGCAGTTCTTC | CASSLKGALKQGKQFF
TRBJ2-7 | - | TRBV18 | TRBD1 | TGTGCCAGCTCACCACCGGCGACAGGGACCGAGCAGTACTTC | CASSPPATGTEQYF
TRBJ2-7 | few | TRBV6-2/TRBV6-3 | TRBD2 | TGTGCCAGCAGTTACTCGAGTAGCGGGAGTCCCCGTAGGTCCTACGAGCAGTACTTC | CASSYSSSGSPRRSYEQYF
TRBJ2-3 | - | TRBV2 | - | TGTGCCAGCTCTCCGCAGGGTAATACGGCGGATACGCAGTATTTT | CASSPQGNTADTQYF
TRBJ2-4 | - | TRBV7-3 | - | TGTGCCAGCAGCTTAGGTTCAGACGGGAACATTCAGTACTTC | CASSLGSDGNIQYF
TRBJ1-2 | - | TRBV7-2 | - | TGTGCCAGCAGCTTAAGTCCAGGGTCAGACTATGGCTACACCTTC | CASSLSPGSDYGYTF
TRBJ2-2 | - | TRBV4-1 | - | TGCGCCAGCAGCCAAGTTTCAGCCGGGGAGCTGTTTTTT | CASSQVSAGELFF
TRBJ1-2 | - | TRBV6-5 | - | TGTGCCAGCGCGGTCGTCTCAGGGGCCTCCTATGGCTACACCTTC | CASAVVSGASYGYTF
TRBJ2-1 | - | TRBV5-6 | - | TGTGCCAGCAGCTTTATAGAGACCTACAATGAGCAGTTCTTC | CASSFIETYNEQFF
TRBJ1-6 | - | TRBV4-3 | TRBD1 | TGCGCCAGCAGCCCAGACATCGGACAGGGGAAGACTAATTCACCCCTCCACTTT | CASSPDIGQGKTNSPLHF
TRBJ2-5 | - | TRBV9 | TRBD1 | TGTGCCAGCAGCGTAAATGATGACAGGGGGTATGCTGTGACCCAGTACTTC | CASSVNDDRGYAVTQYF
TRBJ1-2 | - | TRBV6-2/TRBV6-3 | - | TGTGCCAGCAGTTACTCCGCAGGGGACTATGGCTACACCTTC | CASSYSAGDYGYTF
TRBJ2-7 | - | TRBV5-1 | - | TGCGCCAGCAGCTCCTCTACGGGGGATTCCTCCTACGAGCAGTACTTC | CASSSSTGDSSYEQYF
TRBJ2-2 | - | TRBV6-6 | - | TGTGCCAGCATTCGTCGGGGTACGGGCGGGGAGCTGTTTTTT | CASIRRGTGGELFF
TRBJ1-4 | - | TRBV7-9 | - | TGTGCCAGCAGCTTAGGATGGGGGGGCCCTAATGAAAAACTGTTTTTT | CASSLGWGGPNEKLFF
TRBJ2-1 | - | TRBV9 | - | TGTGCCAGCAGCGTGGACTTAGACAATGAGCAGTTCTTC | CASSVDLDNEQFF